These 31 T cell receptor beta chains share one sample of origin, sequenced in a study of PD-1 blockade in classical Hodgkin lymphoma. Sequencing used immunoSEQ multiplex PCR; TCRdb keeps in-frame clones, though not all of them. The table lists about 29,000 clones, about two thirds of them singletons, with 3.5% to 4.5% in the top ten. With no exception, relapse followed autologous stem cell transplantation in all patients, and brentuximab vedotin exposure varied. The source was peripheral blood mononuclear cells (PBMCs), collected before the second cycle of nivolumab. Receptors were obtained from a human donor with classical Hodgkin lymphoma.

The V and J genes are TRBV7-9 and TRBJ1-2; 8 bases match TRBD1. The CDR3 runs 14 residues. Germline CDR1 SEHNR, CDR2 FQNEAQ (reference sequence). The V and J ends lost 8 bases and 4 bases, in that order; junction bases with no gene match: 9. CDR3 bases: TGTGCCAGCTCCGCCCAGGGGGCGAGCTATGGCTACACCTTC. Its protein is CASSAQGASYGYTF.

V and J are TRBV9 and TRBJ2-2; D possibly corresponds to TRBD2 (6 bases). Germline CDR1 is SGDLS and CDR2 is YYNGEE. The V end lost 0 bases, the J end lost 4 bases, and 13 bases lay between the germline ends. The CDR3 is made up of 16 amino acids. In nucleotides, the CDR3 is TGTGCCAGCAGCGTAGGGTTTAGCGGAGTCACCGGGGAGCTGTTTTTT. Translating it yields CASSVGFSGVTGELFF.

The CDR3 region is CASSMGEPQHF. For the CDR3, the DNA is TGCGCCAGCAGTATGGGGGAGCCCCAGCATTTT. This chain joins TRBV10-1 and TRBJ1-5; maybe TRBD1 (5 bases). CDR3 size: 11 residues. Germline assignment: CDR1 WNHNN and CDR2 SYGVQD (reference sequence). V was clipped by 5 bases and J by 8 bases, with 7 bases between them.

This rearrangement joins TRBV11-2 to TRBJ2-7; D not certain. The CDR3 runs to 15 residues. Trimming pared 4 bases from V and 3 bases from J, leaving 16 bases between. CDR1 SGHAT and CDR2 FQNNGV come from the germline V gene. The CDR3 spells CASSSSWGGRYEQYF. The CDR3 DNA reads TGTGCCAGCAGCTCCTCCTGGGGTGGGCGCTACGAGCAGTACTTC.

The J gene is TRBJ1-2, the V gene TRBV5-4; 7 bases align to TRBD1. This CDR3 comprises 16 residues. CDR1 and CDR2 (germline): SGHNT, YYREEE (reference sequence). With V trimmed by 2 bases and J by 2 bases, 9 bases remained unmatched. CDR3 residues: CASSFDRVSSNYGYTF. The CDR3 nucleotides read TGTGCCAGCAGCTTTGACAGGGTTTCGTCCAACTATGGCTACACCTTC.

The chain uses TRBV18 and TRBJ2-5; 10 bases align to TRBD2. Germline V CDR1 and CDR2: KGHSH, LQKENI. Trimming removed 0 bases from V and 4 bases from J; junction bases left unmatched: 5. CDR3 length: 16 residues. The CDR3 DNA reads as TGTGCCAGCTCACCACCGAGCGGGAGGGCCACAGAGACCCAGTACTTC. Translating gives CASSPPSGRATETQYF.

This clone was counted between two and nine times. This chain uses TRBV18 with TRBJ2-6; TRBD2 matches 7 bases. CDR1 KGHSH and CDR2 LQKENI come from the germline V gene. Trimming cost V 4 bases and J 1 base; bases outside gene matches: 7. The CDR3 sequence is 17 residues long. The CDR3 here is CASSREGGPSGANVLTF. The CDR3 DNA follows: TGTGCCAGCTCACGGGAGGGAGGGCCTTCTGGGGCCAACGTCCTGACTTTC.

CDR3 DNA sequence: TGTGCCAGCAGTTATTCCGGGACAGGGGGTGGCTACACCTTC. Translating it yields CASSYSGTGGGYTF. The rearrangement joins TRBV6-6 to TRBJ1-2; TRBD1 matches 11 bases. The trim removed 3 bases at V and 7 bases at J, leaving 4 bases unmatched. The germline gives CDR1 MNHNY, CDR2 SVGAGI (reference sequence). The CDR3 spans 14 residues.

The chain has TRBV7-9 and TRBJ1-6; D uncertain. The V end was cut by 1 base, the J end by 7 bases, with 8 bases between. Germline V lookup: CDR1 SEHNR, CDR2 FQNEAQ (reference sequence). The CDR3 has 14 amino acids. DNA for the CDR3: TGTGCCAGCAGCTTAGGGGCAGTGAATTCACCCCTCCACTTT. Translation: CASSLGAVNSPLHF.

The chain carries TRBV27 and TRBJ2-7; D gene ambiguous. This CDR3 region has 14 residues. V lost 4 bases and J lost 7, with 17 bases in between. In germline, CDR1 is MNHEY, CDR2 SMNVEV (reference sequence). CDR3 region: CASSSSSPLEEQYF. The DNA of the CDR3 is TGTGCCAGCAGTTCTAGTAGCCCCCTTGAAGAGCAGTACTTC.

The chain employs TRBV7-8 and TRBJ1-6; 7 positions agree with TRBD1. The germline gives CDR1 SGHVS, CDR2 FQNEAQ. This CDR3 is 15 amino acids long. J gave up 4 bases and V 1 base, and 1 base lay outside the gene matches. CDR3 region: CASSLETGYNSPLHF. DNA for the CDR3: TGTGCCAGCAGCTTAGAGACAGGGTATAATTCACCCCTCCACTTT.

The chain employs TRBV2 and TRBJ2-1; 10 bases map to TRBD1. Trimming removed 4 bases from V and 4 bases from J; junction bases left unmatched: 4. The length of the CDR3 is 15 residues. Germline V gene data show CDR1 as SNHLY and CDR2 as FYNNEI. The CDR3 coding sequence is TGTGCCAGCAGTGCGGACAGGGGGAGTTACAATGAGCAGTTCTTC. It translates to CASSADRGSYNEQFF.

V usage is TRBV5-5 and J usage is TRBJ1-4; 8 nucleotides align to TRBD1. CDR1 is SGHKS, CDR2 YYEKEE, per germline (reference sequence). The CDR3 has 16 amino acids. The J segment lost 5 bases and the V segment lost 4 bases, leaving 10 bases of the junction unmatched. CDR3 coding DNA: TGTGCCAGCAGCCGTCTCGGGACAGGCATCAATGAAAAACTGTTTTTT. Its protein product is CASSRLGTGINEKLFF.

This clone has just a few counts. The chain uses TRBV4-1 and TRBJ2-5; D possibly corresponds to TRBD1 (6 bases). The CDR3 loop spans 13 amino acids. The V and J ends lost 4 bases and 4 bases respectively, with 10 bases between them. Germline V CDR1 and CDR2: MGHRA, YSYEKL. The CDR3: CASSPRGPETQYF. The DNA of the CDR3 is TGCGCCAGCAGCCCCAGGGGTCCAGAGACCCAGTACTTC.

This clone appeared a few times. The rearrangement uses TRBV30 and TRBJ2-3; TRBD2 is a possible D gene (6 bases). CDR1 is GTSNPN, CDR2 SVGIG, per germline (reference sequence). CDR3 length: 12 residues. Trimming removed 8 bases from V and 8 bases from J, with 17 bases in between. CDR3 loop: CAGDFPSGTQYF. The CDR3 coding sequence is TGTGCCGGGGACTTTCCCTCGGGTACGCAGTATTTT.

V usage is TRBV11-2 and J usage is TRBJ2-1; perhaps TRBD2 as D (6 bases). V lost 2 bases, J lost 4 bases, and 15 bases lay in between. CDR1 is SGHAT, CDR2 FQNNGV, per germline. This CDR3 region has 16 residues. CDR3 nucleotides: TGTGCCAGCAGCTTACCCCCCGGGAGTAGGTACAATGAGCAGTTCTTC. This sequence encodes CASSLPPGSRYNEQFF.

The J gene is TRBJ1-5, the V gene TRBV28; D is ambiguous. The CDR3 totals 14 residues. Germline V gives CDR1 MDHEN, CDR2 SYDVKM. Trimming removed 4 bases from V and 3 bases from J, with 10 bases in between. CDR3 protein: CASSSQEYNQPQHF. In nucleotides, the CDR3 is TGTGCCAGCAGTTCCCAGGAATACAATCAGCCCCAGCATTTT.

CDR3 sequence: CAWTGQQNTEAFF. The CDR3 coding sequence is TGTGCCTGGACCGGACAGCAGAACACTGAAGCTTTCTTT. The chain couples TRBV30 to TRBJ1-1, with TRBD1 as a possible D gene (6 bases). CDR3 length: 13 residues. Germline V gene sequence: CDR1 GTSNPN, CDR2 SVGIG (reference sequence). Trimming left V 4 bases short and J 1 base short, with 10 bases between.

This rearrangement joins TRBV30 to TRBJ2-2; D uncertain. Germline V lookup: CDR1 GTSNPN, CDR2 SVGIG (reference sequence). V was shortened by 5 bases and J by 1 base, with 11 bases between the two germline ends. This CDR3 is 14 amino acids long. This CDR3 reads CAWAHGENTGELFF. CDR3 nucleotides: TGTGCCTGGGCCCATGGGGAGAACACCGGGGAGCTGTTTTTT.

The rearrangement uses TRBV27 and TRBJ2-5, with D perhaps matching TRBD1 (6 bases). V was trimmed by 3 bases and J by 1 base, leaving 9 bases between them. The CDR3 has 14 residues. Looked up from germline, CDR1 is MNHEY and CDR2 is SMNVEV (reference sequence). The CDR3 is CASSFAGAQETQYF. CDR3 nucleotides: TGTGCCAGCAGTTTTGCAGGGGCCCAAGAGACCCAGTACTTC.

The genes are TRBV12-5 and TRBJ2-5, with D possibly matching TRBD2 (6 bases). The V end was cut by 3 bases, the J end by 11 bases, with 16 bases between. CDR1 is LGHNT and CDR2 is FRNRAP in the germline V gene. The CDR3 loop spans 13 amino acids. The CDR3: CASGFHLGGSQYF. Written as DNA, the CDR3 is TGTGCTAGTGGTTTTCACCTGGGGGGATCTCAGTACTTC.

CDR3 DNA: TGTGCCAGCGGCGCGACGAACACCGGGGAGCTGTTTTTT. It yields the protein CASGATNTGELFF. This chain connects TRBV18 to TRBJ2-2; the D is unclear. The ends were cut back, 8 bases at V and 0 bases at J, with 7 bases in the middle. This CDR3 has 13 amino acids. Germline CDR1 is KGHSH and CDR2 is LQKENI.

The gene calls are TRBV28 and TRBJ1-1, with D perhaps TRBD1 (5 bases). Trimming stripped 3 bases from V and 3 bases from J, with 14 bases between. CDR1 and CDR2 (germline): MDHEN, SYDVKM. This CDR3 has 15 residues. CDR3 sequence reads: CASSLGGGGDTEAFF. Written as DNA, the CDR3 is TGTGCCAGCAGTTTGGGGGGGGGTGGAGACACTGAAGCTTTCTTT.

The chain couples TRBV5-5 to TRBJ2-3; no clear D gene. Germline loops: CDR1 SGHKS, CDR2 YYEKEE (reference sequence). The CDR3 consists of 11 residues. Trimming removed 2 bases at V and 2 bases at J, with 0 bases between. CDR3 nucleotides: TGTGCCAGCAGCTTCACAGATACGCAGTATTTT. Its translation is CASSFTDTQYF.

The chain couples TRBV6-1 to TRBJ2-7; 9 bases agree with TRBD1. CDR1 is MNHNS, CDR2 SASEGT, per germline. V lost 10 bases and J lost 2; bases outside the gene matches: 9. The CDR3 totals 14 residues. The CDR3 nucleotides are TGTGCCATAGAGGGGACAGGGCTTACCTACGAGCAGTACTTC. Protein: CAIEGTGLTYEQYF.

The genes are TRBV9 and TRBJ1-2, with 8 bases matching TRBD1. The CDR3 has 14 amino acids. Germline CDR1 reads SGDLS; CDR2 reads YYNGEE. J gave up 6 bases and V 4 bases, and 8 bases lay outside the gene matches. CDR3 DNA sequence: TGTGCCAGCAGCTCCGGACAGGGTTGGGATGGCTACACCTTC. Its translation: CASSSGQGWDGYTF.

In this sample, this clone turned up once. This chain joins TRBV7-3 and TRBJ2-3; 7 positions agree with TRBD2. Germline V gene sequence: CDR1 SGHTA, CDR2 FQGTGA. The CDR3 contains 15 residues. V dropped 2 bases and J dropped 4; count of bases not matched to a gene: 6. CDR3 region: CASSLLGGGADTQYF. DNA for the CDR3: TGTGCCAGCAGCTTACTCGGCGGGGGTGCAGATACGCAGTATTTT.

The CDR3 region is CASSRSPAGEGNEQFF. The CDR3 DNA reads TGCGCCAGCAGCCGATCGCCTGCGGGAGAAGGGAATGAGCAGTTCTTC. The V and J genes are TRBV4-3 and TRBJ2-1; 7 nucleotides match TRBD2. With 4 bases clipped from V and 7 bases from J, the junction kept 13 bases outside the gene matches. Per the germline V gene, CDR1 is LGHNA and CDR2 is YSLEER. This CDR3 has 16 amino acids.

In this sample, this clone turned up a few times. The V and J genes are TRBV5-1 and TRBJ1-1; perhaps TRBD1 as D (5 bases). Trimming removed 7 bases at V and 0 bases at J, with 19 bases between. This CDR3 contains 16 residues. CDR1 is SGHRS and CDR2 is YFSETQ in the germline V gene. DNA of the CDR3: TGCGCCAGCGGCTCCCCGGAGGGGCCGATGAACACTGAAGCTTTCTTT. This codes for CASGSPEGPMNTEAFF.

The chain employs TRBV19 and TRBJ1-4; D remains ambiguous. Between the trimmed V and J ends, which lost 6 bases and 7 bases, there was a span of 18 bases. This CDR3 is built from 15 residues. CDR1 and CDR2 (germline): LNHDA, SQIVND (reference sequence). CDR3 bases: TGTGCCAGTAGGAGTTACGGGGATTTAGGTGAAAAACTGTTTTTT. Amino acid sequence: CASRSYGDLGEKLFF.

The chain has TRBV28 and TRBJ1-2; D is ambiguous. V was clipped by 2 bases and J by 2 bases, with 9 bases between them. This CDR3 has 14 residues. The V gene's germline CDR1 is MDHEN and CDR2 SYDVKM. The CDR3 DNA is TGTGCCAGCAGTTTAGGCGGCACGAACTATGGCTACACCTTC. This encodes CASSLGGTNYGYTF.